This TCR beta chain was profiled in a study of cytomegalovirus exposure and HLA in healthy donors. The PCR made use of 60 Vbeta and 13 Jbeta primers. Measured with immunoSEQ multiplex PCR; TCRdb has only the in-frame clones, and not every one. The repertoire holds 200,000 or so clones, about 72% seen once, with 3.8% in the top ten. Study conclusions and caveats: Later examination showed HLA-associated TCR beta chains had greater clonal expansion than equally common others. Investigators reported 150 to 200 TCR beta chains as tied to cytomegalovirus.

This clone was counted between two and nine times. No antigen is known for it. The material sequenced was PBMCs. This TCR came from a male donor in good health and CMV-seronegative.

The chain's CDR3 is CATLAGANEQFF. Here the CDR3 DNA reads TGTGCCACACTAGCGGGAGCGAATGAGCAGTTCTTC. The chain couples TRBV11-2 to TRBJ2-1, with 11 bases aligning to TRBD2. After removal of 10 bases from V and 7 bases from J, the junction contained 3 bases not matched to a gene. There are 12 residues in the CDR3. The germline V gene encodes CDR1 SGHAT and CDR2 FQNNGV.